A selection of T cell receptor beta chains follows, all from one sample in a study of beta chain features in type 1 diabetes. Repertoires were generated with immunoSEQ multiplex PCR, while TCRdb's copy carries only in-frame clones and drops some. The repertoire includes a few hundred thousand clones, less than 15% of them detected once, and 0.019% sits in the top ten. What was sequenced was naive CD4+ T cells from blood. The receptor set was obtained from a woman aged 18-29 years in good health. Both conserved end residues are part of each CDR3. The D gene is left open where the match is weak. Size is stated for part of the rows, as once, few or many counts, or as a class when the clone is expanded.

TRBJ2-7 | TRBD1 | . | TRBV9 | CASSKRQGAPDEQYF | TGTGCCAGCAGCAAGAGACAGGGGGCGCCGGACGAGCAGTACTTC
TRBJ1-1 | . | few | TRBV28 | CASSLSWAGEAFF | TGTGCCAGCAGTTTATCATGGGCCGGTGAAGCTTTCTTT
TRBJ2-1 | . | . | TRBV20-1 | CSARVRYEQFF | TGCAGTGCTAGAGTGCGTTATGAGCAGTTCTTC
TRBJ2-7 | TRBD2 | few | TRBV23-1 | CASSQPSIAGASYEQYF | TGCGCCAGCAGTCAACCCTCAATAGCGGGAGCCTCCTACGAGCAGTACTTC
TRBJ2-1 | . | few | TRBV7-2 | CASSPRDSLYNEQFF | TGTGCCAGCAGCCCCCGGGACTCCCTCTACAATGAGCAGTTCTTC
TRBJ2-1 | . | . | TRBV30 | CAWSVLNSYNEQFF | TGTGCCTGGAGTGTCTTAAATTCCTACAATGAGCAGTTCTTC
TRBJ2-1 | . | few | TRBV7-2 | CASSLASGNYNEQFF | TGTGCCAGCAGCTTAGCTAGCGGAAATTACAATGAGCAGTTCTTC
TRBJ1-1 | TRBD1 | . | TRBV7-9 | CASSPRTGGTEAFF | TGTGCCAGCAGCCCACGGACAGGGGGCACTGAAGCTTTCTTT
TRBJ1-2 | . | . | TRBV18 | CASSRDYGYTF | TGTGCCAGCTCCAGGGACTATGGCTACACCTTC
TRBJ2-7 | . | . | TRBV2 | CASSPGLAESYEQYF | TGTGCCAGCAGTCCCGGTTTAGCGGAATCCTACGAGCAGTACTTC
TRBJ2-7 | TRBD1 | . | TRBV4-2 | CASSQRTGPYEQYF | TGTGCCAGCAGCCAACGGACAGGGCCCTACGAGCAGTACTTC
TRBJ2-2 | TRBD2 | . | TRBV2 | CASSGLAGGRTGELFF | TGTGCCAGCAGCGGACTAGCGGGAGGGCGGACCGGGGAGCTGTTTTTT
TRBJ2-1 | . | . | TRBV27 | CASREDGNEQFF | TGTGCCAGCAGGGAGGACGGGAATGAGCAGTTCTTC
TRBJ2-7 | TRBD1 | . | TRBV28 | CASSSPPGQGAAYEQYF | TGTGCCAGCAGTTCCCCGCCGGGACAGGGAGCAGCCTACGAGCAGTACTTC
TRBJ2-7 | . | . | TRBV28 | CASSPWAYDSYEQYF | TGTGCCAGCAGTCCGTGGGCTTATGACTCCTACGAGCAGTACTTC
TRBJ1-2 | . | . | TRBV5-1 | CASSFRLRQGSNYGYTF | TGCGCCAGCAGCTTCCGCTTACGCCAGGGGTCTAACTATGGCTACACCTTC
TRBJ2-1 | . | . | TRBV5-4 | CASSPPRASVNNEQFF | TGTGCCAGCAGCCCCCCGCGGGCTAGCGTTAACAATGAGCAGTTCTTC
TRBJ1-1 | . | . | TRBV5-6 | CASSLTGNTEAFF | TGTGCCAGCAGCCTCACAGGGAACACTGAAGCTTTCTTT
TRBJ2-7 | . | few | TRBV6-6 | CATGDRYYEQYF | TGTGCCACCGGCGACAGGTACTACGAGCAGTACTTC
TRBJ1-1 | TRBD1 | few | TRBV6-1 | CASSDWTGTNTEAFF | TGTGCCAGCAGTGACTGGACAGGGACGAACACTGAAGCTTTCTTT
TRBJ2-1 | TRBD2 | few | TRBV15 | CATSREVTSGTSWDEQFF | TGTGCCACCAGCAGAGAAGTGACTAGCGGGACCTCCTGGGATGAGCAGTTCTTC
TRBJ1-2 | . | . | TRBV7-3 | CASSLTPTGSGGYTF | TGTGCCAGCAGCTTAACTCCCACAGGGTCTGGTGGCTACACCTTC
TRBJ2-1 | TRBD2 | few | TRBV10-3 | CAISKTSGTTSYNEQFF | TGTGCCATCAGTAAAACTAGCGGGACGACCTCCTACAATGAGCAGTTCTTC
TRBJ2-5 | . | . | TRBV7-2 | CASSLRQETQYF | TGTGCCAGCAGCTTGCGCCAAGAGACCCAGTACTTC
TRBJ1-5 | . | . | TRBV30 | CAWSVYRWGPASNQPQHF | TGTGCCTGGAGTGTATATCGTTGGGGCCCAGCTTCCAATCAGCCCCAGCATTTT
TRBJ2-1 | TRBD2 | . | TRBV6-1 | CASSAGTSGRNEQFF | TGTGCCAGCAGCGCCGGGACTAGCGGGAGGAATGAGCAGTTCTTC
TRBJ1-4 | . | few | TRBV4-3 | CASSVGTGNEKLFF | TGCGCCAGCAGCGTAGGAACAGGGAATGAAAAACTGTTTTTT
TRBJ2-1 | . | . | TRBV12-5 | CASGWEDEQFF | TGTGCTAGTGGTTGGGAGGATGAGCAGTTCTTC
TRBJ1-4 | TRBD1 | . | TRBV5-1 | CASSPGQTNEKLFF | TGCGCCAGCAGCCCGGGACAGACTAATGAAAAACTGTTTTTT
TRBJ1-2 | . | few | TRBV30 | CAWSRAGQPDAF | TGTGCCTGGAGTCGAGCTGGACAGCCCGACGCCTTC
TRBJ2-2 | TRBD2 | . | TRBV30 | CAWPGLADTGELFF | TGTGCCTGGCCGGGACTAGCGGACACCGGGGAGCTGTTTTTT
TRBJ1-1 | TRBD1 | . | TRBV7-2 | CASSTYRGRRTEAFF | TGTGCCAGCAGCACCTACAGGGGGCGAAGGACTGAAGCTTTCTTT
TRBJ2-3 | . | . | TRBV6-5 | CASRIGGRVIDTQYF | TGTGCCAGCAGAATAGGGGGGAGGGTGATCGATACGCAGTATTTT
TRBJ2-3 | TRBD1 | . | TRBV7-7 | CASSPNGGQRDTQYF | TGTGCTAGCAGCCCGAATGGGGGACAGCGAGATACGCAGTATTTT
TRBJ1-1 | . | . | TRBV4-2 | CASSQGRGLVAEAFF | TGTGCCAGCAGCCAAGGGCGGGGGTTGGTGGCTGAAGCTTTCTTT
TRBJ2-7 | TRBD1 | . | TRBV9 | CASSGSGDSAYEQYF | TGTGCCAGCAGCGGTAGTGGGGACAGCGCATACGAGCAGTACTTC
TRBJ2-4 | TRBD2 | . | TRBV19 | CASSPGLAGNKNIQYF | TGTGCCAGTAGCCCGGGACTAGCGGGCAACAAAAACATTCAGTACTTC
TRBJ2-7 | TRBD1 | . | TRBV14 | CASSQGTGPYEQYF | TGTGCCAGCAGCCAAGGGACAGGGCCCTACGAGCAGTACTTC
TRBJ2-1 | . | . | TRBV10-1 | CASSESGQQGEQFF | TGCGCCAGCAGTGAGTCGGGACAACAGGGTGAGCAGTTCTTC
TRBJ1-4 | . | . | TRBV2 | CASFAGQIEKLFF | TGTGCCAGCTTCGCAGGCCAGATTGAAAAACTGTTTTTT
TRBJ2-7 | TRBD2 | few | TRBV7-9 | CASSLGTSLYEQYF | TGTGCCAGCAGCTTAGGGACTAGCTTGTACGAGCAGTACTTC
TRBJ2-1 | . | . | TRBV7-9 | CASTTLGGQNNEQFF | TGTGCCAGCACCACATTGGGAGGCCAAAACAATGAGCAGTTCTTC
TRBJ2-2 | . | few | TRBV6-5 | CASRATANTGELFF | TGTGCCAGCAGGGCGACAGCGAACACCGGGGAGCTGTTTTTT
TRBJ2-2 | . | . | TRBV11-2 | CASSFRRRGGYTGELFF | TGTGCCAGCAGCTTTCGCAGGCGGGGCGGCTACACCGGGGAGCTGTTTTTT
TRBJ2-7 | . | . | TRBV4-1 | CASSQDLVGGHLLYEQYF | TGCGCCAGCAGCCAAGATCTAGTGGGAGGCCACTTACTCTACGAGCAGTACTTC
TRBJ1-2 | . | . | TRBV23-1 | CASRSRTPENLKVNGYTF | TGCGCCAGCCGCTCAAGGACTCCTGAGAACCTTAAAGTTAATGGCTACACCTTC
TRBJ1-2 | . | . | TRBV30 | CAWSTGGGYGYTF | TGTGCCTGGAGTACGGGGGGAGGCTATGGCTACACCTTC
TRBJ1-5 | . | few | TRBV28 | CASSRQFDQPQHF | TGTGCCAGCAGTCGTCAGTTTGATCAGCCCCAGCATTTT
TRBJ2-1 | . | few | TRBV7-3 | CASSLLQGGGYNEQFF | TGTGCCAGCAGCTTACTCCAGGGGGGAGGCTACAATGAGCAGTTCTTC
TRBJ2-7 | TRBD1 | few | TRBV7-9 | CASSFFGTGDEQYF | TGTGCCAGCAGCTTCTTTGGGACAGGGGACGAGCAGTACTTC
TRBJ2-4 | TRBD2 | . | TRBV27 | CASRPSGAKNIQYF | TGTGCCAGCAGGCCTAGCGGGGCCAAAAACATTCAGTACTTC
TRBJ2-7 | . | . | TRBV7-2 | CASSLGALGASSYEQYF | TGTGCCAGCAGCTTAGGGGCACTAGGAGCGTCCTCCTACGAGCAGTACTTC
TRBJ2-1 | TRBD2 | few | TRBV7-8 | CASSFPGTRGNEQFF | TGTGCCAGCAGCTTCCCCGGGACTAGGGGCAATGAGCAGTTCTTC
TRBJ2-7 | TRBD2 | . | TRBV4-2 | CASSQNRAGGQNEQYF | TGTGCCAGCAGCCAAAACCGGGCGGGAGGGCAAAACGAGCAGTACTTC
TRBJ1-2 | . | . | TRBV29-1 | CSVEEPWIQSGGYTF | TGCAGCGTTGAAGAACCGTGGATCCAAAGCGGTGGCTACACCTTC